A selection of T cell receptor beta chains follows, all from one sample in a study of blood T cell repertoires in COVID-19. Generated by immunoSEQ multiplex PCR, the TCRdb table keeps only in-frame clones and is missing some. Among around 50,000 clones listed, 93% were seen once. Sequenced material: peripheral blood. All receptors derive from a man aged 60-69 years with COVID-19, enrolled during active disease. Both conserved end residues are part of each CDR3. Fields, in order: V gene, D gene, clone size, J gene, CDR3 protein, CDR3 DNA. A D gene is named only where the DNA matches it firmly. Expanded clones get a size class; other rows say once, few or many, or leave the size out.

>TRBV28|.|.|TRBJ1-6
CASSPATVAPLHF
TGTGCCAGCAGCCCAGCGACGGTCGCACCCCTCCACTTT
>TRBV27|.|.|TRBJ1-4
CASSLRGRGHEKLFF
TGTGCCAGCAGTTTAAGGGGCAGGGGTCATGAAAAACTGTTTTTT
>TRBV12-3/TRBV12-4|.|.|TRBJ1-1
CASTFPGTEAFF
TGTGCCAGCACTTTCCCGGGCACTGAAGCTTTCTTT
>TRBV12-5|.|.|TRBJ2-1
CASGLVGQEQFF
TGTGCTAGTGGTTTAGTCGGACAGGAGCAGTTCTTC
>TRBV25-1|TRBD1|once|TRBJ2-3
CASSTRTGTRTDTQYF
TGTGCCAGCAGTACCCGGACAGGGACACGCACAGATACGCAGTATTTT
>TRBV6-2/TRBV6-3|.|once|TRBJ2-7
CASSYSEQYEQYF
TGTGCCAGCAGTTACTCCGAGCAATACGAGCAGTACTTC
>TRBV29-1|TRBD1|.|TRBJ2-7
CSVGSGQGINYEQYF
TGCAGCGTGGGTTCGGGACAGGGAATAAACTACGAGCAGTACTTC
>TRBV3-1/TRBV3-2|TRBD1|.|TRBJ1-6
CASSADRGHSPLHF
TGTGCCAGCAGCGCAGACAGGGGTCATTCACCCCTCCACTTT
>TRBV5-1|TRBD1|.|TRBJ1-1
CASSSLTGSNTEAFF
TGCGCCAGCAGCTCCTTGACAGGGTCGAACACTGAAGCTTTCTTT
>TRBV29-1|TRBD1|.|TRBJ2-7
CSVGDSYEQYF
TGCAGCGTCGGGGACAGCTACGAGCAGTACTTC
>TRBV7-8|.|.|TRBJ1-5
CASSSGLSNQPQHF
TGTGCCAGCAGCTCAGGGTTGAGCAATCAGCCCCAGCATTTT
>TRBV7-2|.|.|TRBJ2-5
CASSFQGGETQYF
TGTGCCAGCAGCTTTCAGGGAGGAGAGACCCAGTACTTC
>TRBV7-8|.|.|TRBJ1-1
CASSATGEAFF
TGTGCCAGTAGCGCCACAGGGGAAGCTTTCTTT
>TRBV9|.|.|TRBJ2-3
CASKIPGDTQYF
TGTGCCAGCAAGATACCCGGAGATACGCAGTATTTT
>TRBV4-3|.|.|TRBJ2-1
CASSQGRVQAYNEQFF
TGCGCCAGCAGCCAGGGTCGGGTACAGGCCTACAATGAGCAGTTCTTC
>TRBV19|.|.|TRBJ1-5
CASSPGLNQPQHF
TGTGCCAGTAGTCCAGGGCTCAATCAGCCCCAGCATTTT
>TRBV18|TRBD1|.|TRBJ2-6
CASSQQTGPGANVLTF
TGTGCCAGCTCACAACAGACAGGGCCCGGGGCCAACGTCCTGACTTTC
>TRBV18|TRBD1|once|TRBJ2-1
CASSSSGTGRINEQFF
TGTGCCAGCTCGTCGTCCGGGACAGGTAGAATCAATGAGCAGTTCTTC
>TRBV24-1|.|.|TRBJ1-4
CATSDLRGKLFF
TGTGCCACCAGTGATTTACGGGGAAAACTGTTTTTT
>TRBV18|.|.|TRBJ2-1
CASSPPTSFPYNEQFF
TGTGCCAGCTCACCACCTACTAGCTTCCCCTACAATGAGCAGTTCTTC
>TRBV6-2/TRBV6-3|.|few|TRBJ2-7
CASSYSLTPSYEQYF
TGTGCCAGCAGTTACTCTTTGACTCCTTCCTACGAGCAGTACTTC
>TRBV19|TRBD1|once|TRBJ2-7
CASRSGQGGRYEQYF
TGTGCCAGCAGGTCTGGACAGGGTGGGCGCTACGAGCAGTACTTC
>TRBV21-1|.|few|TRBJ2-7
CASSKTPPGTGKNEQYF
TGTGCCAGCAGCAAAACCCCCCCCGGGACAGGGAAAAACGAGCAGTACTTC
>TRBV2|.|.|TRBJ2-2
CASSGGRSVVDLGELFF
TGTGCCAGCAGTGGTGGCAGATCCGTGGTTGATCTGGGGGAGCTGTTTTTT
>TRBV30|TRBD1|.|TRBJ2-2
CAWSDSGQGVTGELFF
TGTGCCTGGAGTGATTCGGGACAGGGGGTCACCGGGGAGCTGTTTTTT
>TRBV9|TRBD1|.|TRBJ1-3
CASSSQQGAFAGNTIYF
TGTGCCAGCAGCTCACAACAGGGGGCATTTGCTGGAAACACCATATATTTT
>TRBV7-3|.|once|TRBJ1-2
CASSLTTNYGYTF
TGTGCCAGCAGCTTAACCACTAACTATGGCTACACCTTC
>TRBV2|TRBD2|once|TRBJ2-6
CASRSTSGRVGANVLTF
TGTGCCAGCAGGTCAACTAGCGGGAGGGTAGGGGCCAACGTCCTGACTTTC
>TRBV27|.|.|TRBJ1-5
CASSYRASNQPQHF
TGTGCCAGCAGTTACAGGGCGAGCAATCAGCCCCAGCATTTT
>TRBV2|.|.|TRBJ1-2
CASSEETRGRVKGYTF
TGTGCCAGCAGTGAAGAGACCCGTGGGAGGGTGAAGGGCTACACCTTC
>TRBV3-1/TRBV3-2|.|.|TRBJ1-6
CASSLGGSISPLHF
TGTGCCAGCAGCCTAGGGGGAAGTATTTCACCCCTCCACTTT
>TRBV18|.|.|TRBJ2-7
CASSQDTYEQYF
TGTGCCAGCTCACAGGACACATACGAGCAGTACTTC
>TRBV28|TRBD2|.|TRBJ2-1
CASTPREGRNNEQFF
TGTGCCAGCACCCCGCGGGAGGGCCGAAACAATGAGCAGTTCTTC
>TRBV6-5|TRBD2|.|TRBJ2-3
CASSRGLAGDTQYF
TGTGCCAGCAGTCGAGGACTAGCGGGGGATACGCAGTATTTT
>TRBV2|TRBD1|.|TRBJ1-1
CASSDHRQGVLMNTEAFF
TGTGCCAGCAGTGACCATCGACAGGGGGTACTCATGAACACTGAAGCTTTCTTT
>TRBV11-2|.|.|TRBJ1-5
CASSLTGNQPQHF
TGTGCCAGCAGCTTAACTGGCAATCAGCCCCAGCATTTT
>TRBV3-1/TRBV3-2|TRBD2|.|TRBJ2-7
CASSQGGSSGGNSYEQYF
TGTGCCAGCAGCCAAGGAGGGTCTAGCGGGGGAAACTCCTACGAGCAGTACTTC
>TRBV4-2|TRBD2|.|TRBJ2-1
CASSQLSTGGTEQFF
TGTGCCAGCAGCCAACTAAGTACCGGGGGGACTGAGCAGTTCTTC
>TRBV9|.|.|TRBJ1-2
CASSGILGQHNYGYTF
TGTGCCAGCAGCGGAATCCTAGGACAGCATAACTATGGCTACACCTTC
>TRBV18|.|.|TRBJ1-1
CASSPLRLNTEAFF
TGTGCCAGCTCACCACTCCGACTAAACACTGAAGCTTTCTTT
>TRBV3-1/TRBV3-2|TRBD1|.|TRBJ1-6
CASSQGGTGRISGLHF
TGTGCCAGCAGCCAAGGAGGGACAGGTCGCATTTCGGGACTCCACTTT
>TRBV12-5|.|.|TRBJ1-1
CASGFRGNTEAFF
TGTGCTAGTGGATTCAGGGGGAACACTGAAGCTTTCTTT
>TRBV19|TRBD1|.|TRBJ2-3
CASSKGAGGTDTQYF
TGTGCCAGTAGTAAGGGGGCCGGAGGTACAGATACGCAGTATTTT
>TRBV7-2|TRBD1|.|TRBJ2-1
CASSLVGQGVDEQFF
TGTGCCAGCAGCTTAGTGGGACAGGGGGTCGATGAGCAGTTCTTC
>TRBV12-3/TRBV12-4|.|.|TRBJ2-7
CASSRVWQQYF
TGTGCCAGCAGCCGGGTGTGGCAGCAGTACTTC
>TRBV11-2|.|.|TRBJ1-6
CASSLDRLALHF
TGTGCCAGCAGCTTAGACAGGTTGGCCCTCCACTTT
>TRBV11-2|.|.|TRBJ2-4
CASSYTGIASKNIQYF
TGTGCCAGCAGCTATACAGGGATCGCGTCCAAAAACATTCAGTACTTC
>TRBV18|.|.|TRBJ1-4
CASSQGGATINEKLFF
TGTGCCAGCTCTCAAGGTGGGGCAACTATAAATGAAAAACTGTTTTTT
>TRBV6-2/TRBV6-3|.|.|TRBJ2-2
CASSPPLNTGELFF
TGTGCCAGCAGCCCCCCACTTAACACCGGGGAGCTGTTTTTT
>TRBV5-6|.|.|TRBJ1-5
CASSPAQGPQHF
TGTGCCAGCAGCCCCGCACAGGGGCCCCAGCATTTT